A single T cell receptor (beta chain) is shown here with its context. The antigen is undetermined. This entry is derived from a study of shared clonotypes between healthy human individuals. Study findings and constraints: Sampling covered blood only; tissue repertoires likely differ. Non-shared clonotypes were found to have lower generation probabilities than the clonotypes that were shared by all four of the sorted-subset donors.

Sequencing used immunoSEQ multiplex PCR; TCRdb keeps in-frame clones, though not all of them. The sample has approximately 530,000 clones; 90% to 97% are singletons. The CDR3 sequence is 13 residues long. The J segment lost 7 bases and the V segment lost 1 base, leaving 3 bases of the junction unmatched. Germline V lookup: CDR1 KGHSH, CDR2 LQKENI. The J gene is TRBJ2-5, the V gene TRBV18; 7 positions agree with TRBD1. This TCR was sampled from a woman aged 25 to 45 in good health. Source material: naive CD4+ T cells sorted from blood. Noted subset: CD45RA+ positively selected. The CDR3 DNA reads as TGTGCCAGCTCACCACAGGGGGCTGGGACCCAGTACTTC. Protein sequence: CASSPQGAGTQYF.